This T cell receptor beta chain was captured in a study of blood T cell repertoires in COVID-19. Study context: The origin of the acute and convalescent COVID-19 samples was the United States, Italy and Spain. PBMCs, B-cell-depleted T cells, or T cells were the source of the cDNA or gDNA that made up the material.

Germline assignment: CDR1 SGHNT and CDR2 YYREEE (reference sequence). The CDR3 runs to 16 residues. The V end lost 1 base, the J end lost 1 base, and 14 bases lay between the germline ends. Authors' data handling: Cell counts per sample came from amplifying reference gene primers. Assay used: immunoSEQ multiplex PCR; TCRdb lists only in-frame clones, some missing. The V and J calls and clone size are taken from that table; D and trimming were inferred from the DNA. The sample holds approximately 65,000 clones, 85% to 90% seen once. This clone is categorized as medium-sized. Material: peripheral blood. The chain is built from TRBV5-4 and TRBJ2-5, with D unresolved. This TCR came from a man in his fifties or sixties with acute or convalescent COVID-19. The CDR3 loop is CASSLLQKLAQETQYF. The CDR3, as DNA: TGTGCCAGCAGCTTGTTGCAGAAATTAGCCCAAGAGACCCAGTACTTC.